What follows describes a single TCR beta chain. Antigen: not known. This entry comes from a study of monozygotic twins with inflammatory bowel disease. Study-wide points: On the inverse Simpson index, IBD patients scored lower for TCRbeta diversity than healthy co-twins.

CDR1 and CDR2 from the germline V gene are SGHTA and FQGNSA. The CDR3 loop spans 14 amino acids. Every single donor had a roughly 2.3 ml blood sample drawn. Across eight separate reactions for each sample, cDNA was made. Incorporation of UMIs carrying a 6-nucleotide sample barcode was performed by template switching. Using the 5' RACE reads, TCRdb records one entry per CDR3 protein without DNA. The specimen's table records hundreds of thousands of distinct CDR3 sequences. Source material: blood. The source is a human donor with ulcerative colitis or Crohn's disease, or a healthy co-twin of an affected twin (not recorded which). The chain combines TRBV7-2 with TRBJ1-2; TCRdb calls TRBD1, which cannot be checked without DNA. The CDR3 is CASSTRQGIVGYTF.